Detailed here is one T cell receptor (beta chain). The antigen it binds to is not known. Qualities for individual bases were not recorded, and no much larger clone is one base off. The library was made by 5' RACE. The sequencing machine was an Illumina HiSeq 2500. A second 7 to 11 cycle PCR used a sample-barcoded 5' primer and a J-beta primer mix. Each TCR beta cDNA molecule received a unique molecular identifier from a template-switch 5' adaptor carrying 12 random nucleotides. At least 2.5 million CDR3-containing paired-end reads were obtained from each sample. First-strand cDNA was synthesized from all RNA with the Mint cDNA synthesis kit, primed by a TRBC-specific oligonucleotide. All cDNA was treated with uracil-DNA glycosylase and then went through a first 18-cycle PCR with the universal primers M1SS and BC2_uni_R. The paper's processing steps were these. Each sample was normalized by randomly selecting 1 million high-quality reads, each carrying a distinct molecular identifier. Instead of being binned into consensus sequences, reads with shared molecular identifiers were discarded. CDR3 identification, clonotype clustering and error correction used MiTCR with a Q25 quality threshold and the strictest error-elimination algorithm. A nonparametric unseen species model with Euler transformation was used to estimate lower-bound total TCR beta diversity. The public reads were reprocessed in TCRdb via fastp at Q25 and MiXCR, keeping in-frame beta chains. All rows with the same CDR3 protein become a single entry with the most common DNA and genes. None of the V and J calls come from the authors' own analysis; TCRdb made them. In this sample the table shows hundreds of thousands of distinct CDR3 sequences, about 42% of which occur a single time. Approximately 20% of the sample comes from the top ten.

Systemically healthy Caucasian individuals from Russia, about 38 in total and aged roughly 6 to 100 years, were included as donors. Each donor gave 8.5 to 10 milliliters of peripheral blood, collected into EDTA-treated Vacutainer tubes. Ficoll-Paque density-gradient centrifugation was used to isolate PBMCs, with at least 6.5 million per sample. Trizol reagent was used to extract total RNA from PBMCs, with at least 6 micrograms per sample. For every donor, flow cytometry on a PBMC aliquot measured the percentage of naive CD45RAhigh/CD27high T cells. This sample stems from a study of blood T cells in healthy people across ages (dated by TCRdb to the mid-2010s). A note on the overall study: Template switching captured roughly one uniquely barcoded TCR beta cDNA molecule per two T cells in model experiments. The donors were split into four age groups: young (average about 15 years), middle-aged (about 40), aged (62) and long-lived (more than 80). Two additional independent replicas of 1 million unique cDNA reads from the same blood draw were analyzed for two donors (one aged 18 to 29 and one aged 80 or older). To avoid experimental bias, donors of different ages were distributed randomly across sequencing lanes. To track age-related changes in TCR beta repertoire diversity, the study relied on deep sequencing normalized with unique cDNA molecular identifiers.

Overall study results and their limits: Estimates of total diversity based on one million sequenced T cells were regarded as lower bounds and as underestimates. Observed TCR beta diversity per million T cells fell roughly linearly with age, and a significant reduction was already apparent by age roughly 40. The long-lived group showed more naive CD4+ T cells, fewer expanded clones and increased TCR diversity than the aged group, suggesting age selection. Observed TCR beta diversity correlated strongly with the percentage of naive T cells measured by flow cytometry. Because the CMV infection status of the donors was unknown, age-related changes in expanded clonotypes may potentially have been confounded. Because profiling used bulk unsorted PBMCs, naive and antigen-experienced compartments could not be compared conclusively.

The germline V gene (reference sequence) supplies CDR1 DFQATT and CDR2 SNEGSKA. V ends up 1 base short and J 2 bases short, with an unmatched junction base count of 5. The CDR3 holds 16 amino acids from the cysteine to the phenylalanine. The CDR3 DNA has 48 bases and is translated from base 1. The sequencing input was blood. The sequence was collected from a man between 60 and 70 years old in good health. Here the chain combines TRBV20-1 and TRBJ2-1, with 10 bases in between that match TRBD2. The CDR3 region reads CSARVIAGGPYNEQFF. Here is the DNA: TGCAGTGCTAGAGTTATAGCGGGGGGACCCTACAATGAGCAGTTCTTC.